Detailed here is one TCR beta chain. Its target is unknown. This sample stems from a study of cytomegalovirus exposure and HLA in healthy donors. About the research overall: There were under 140 million unique TCR beta sequences, drawn from 150 million to 200 million T cells, in an earlier analysis. Study findings and constraints: With later analysis, a missense DCLRE1C variant became linked to TCR beta V- and J-gene trimming. In a later analysis, DRB1 alleles had the most associated TCRs; HLA-C alleles the fewest.

This CDR3 has 17 amino acids. Germline lookup yields CDR1 LGHNA and CDR2 YSLEER. V trimming: 1 base; J trimming: 8 bases; junction bases outside the gene matches: 10. It was with 60 Vbeta and 13 Jbeta primers that the PCR ran. Clones were sequenced by immunoSEQ multiplex PCR, and TCRdb holds only the in-frame ones, with some missing. The table shows 150,000 to 200,000 clones, with about four fifths occurring only once. There were likely unrecorded immune exposures, though donors were nominally healthy when sampled. V is TRBV4-3 and J is TRBJ1-6, with 8 bases aligning to TRBD1. The specimen was PBMCs. This TCR was recovered from a woman between 25 and 40 years old in good health and CMV-seropositive. This CDR3 reads CASSQALSTGGYSPLHF. The DNA for the CDR3 is TGCGCCAGCAGCCAAGCCCTTTCCACAGGGGGATATTCACCCCTCCACTTT.